This T cell receptor (beta chain) comes out of a study of identical twins. MiXCR, applied by TCRdb to the 5' RACE reads, yields one record per CDR3 protein. The sample lists more than 1.5 million distinct CDR3 sequences; around 29% were seen once. This clonotype was recorded many times. Trimming stripped 1 base from V and 5 bases from J, with 6 bases between. Germline CDR1 is SGHTA and CDR2 is FQGNSA. CDR3 length equals 13 residues. This rearrangement joins TRBV7-2 to TRBJ2-1; no clear D. What was sequenced was cord blood. The sequence was collected from a newborn girl in good health. The chain's CDR3 is CASSLGVHNEQFF. In DNA form, the CDR3 reads TGTGCCAGCAGCTTAGGGGTTCACAATGAGCAGTTCTTC.